This T cell receptor (beta chain) was documented in a study of beta chain features in type 1 diabetes. V lost 7 bases and J 8 bases, leaving 9 bases between the germline ends. The CDR3 is 11 residues long. CDR1 is SNHLY, CDR2 FYNNEI, per germline. The whole isolated RNA underwent reverse transcription, so sequencing captured expressed TCRB transcripts. Assay: immunoSEQ multiplex PCR; the TCRdb copy retains only in-frame clones and omits some. The repertoire consists of roughly 300,000 clones, with less than 15% occurring once and the leading ten covering around 7%. Findings and limits, study-wide: A moderate, significant TCRB CDR3 shortening appeared in type 1 diabetes across four CD4+ subsets.

A few counts support this clone. Its specificity is unknown. V and J are TRBV2 and TRBJ2-1; D is uncertain. The sequenced sample consisted of central memory CD4+ T cells from blood. This clonotype originated in a man under 40 in good health. The DNA for the CDR3 is TGTGCCAGCACTACCTTAGATGAGCAGTTCTTC. Its protein is CASTTLDEQFF. Combining the CDR3 with reference TRBV2 and TRBJ2-1 gives the whole variable domain EPEVTQTPSHQVTQMGQEVILRCVPISNHLYFYWYRQILGQKVEFLVSFYNNEISEKSEIFDDQFSVERPDGSNFTLKIRSTKLEDSAMYFCASTTLDEQFFGPGTRLTVL.